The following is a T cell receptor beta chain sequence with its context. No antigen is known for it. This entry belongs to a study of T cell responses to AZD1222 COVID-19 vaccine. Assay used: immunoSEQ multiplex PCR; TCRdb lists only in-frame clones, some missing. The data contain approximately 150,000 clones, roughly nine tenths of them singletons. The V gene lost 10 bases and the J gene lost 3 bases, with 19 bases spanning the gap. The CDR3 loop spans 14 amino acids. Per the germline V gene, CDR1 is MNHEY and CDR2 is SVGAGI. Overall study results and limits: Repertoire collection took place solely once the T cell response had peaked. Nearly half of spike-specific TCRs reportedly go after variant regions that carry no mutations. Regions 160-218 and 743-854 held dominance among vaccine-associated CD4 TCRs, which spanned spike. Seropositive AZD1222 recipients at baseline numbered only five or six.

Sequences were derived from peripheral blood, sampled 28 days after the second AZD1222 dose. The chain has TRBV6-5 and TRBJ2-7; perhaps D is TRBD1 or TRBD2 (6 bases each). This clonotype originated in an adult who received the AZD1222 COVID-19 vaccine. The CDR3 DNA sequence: TGTGCCACCAACAGGGAGGCAGGCTACTACGAGCAGTACTTC. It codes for CATNREAGYYEQYF.